Sequencing of this T cell receptor (beta chain) was carried out in a study of STAT5B mutations in CD4+ large granular lymphocyte leukemia. A remark on this clone: The antigen remains undetermined.

The authors' processing: Productive clonotypes were detectable down to 2.59 x 10-5 frequency. Sequencing used immunoSEQ multiplex PCR; TCRdb keeps in-frame clones, though not all of them. That table furnishes V, J and clone size, whereas the DNA furnished D and trimming. The sample includes around 32,000 clones, 71% seen only once; the top ten take approximately 0.49%. The CDR3 sequence is 16 residues long. The V gene's germline CDR1 is LNHDA and CDR2 SQIVND (reference sequence). V shed 4 bases and J 2 bases; nucleotides not matched to a gene: 4. Overall study results and limits: Compared with healthy controls (2/35), patient top clones favored TRBV06 (8/27). CD4-sorted patient repertoires seemed more clonal than healthy CD4+ repertoires. No patients shared main leukemic clonotypes, though about 25% appeared at low frequency elsewhere.

The V gene is TRBV19, the J gene TRBJ2-3; 12 bases align to TRBD2. The specimen was CD4+ T cells from blood buffy coats. This receptor was taken from a human donor in good health. CDR3 sequence: CASSTRTSGDTDTQYF. The CDR3 DNA reads as TGTGCCAGTAGTACGAGGACTAGCGGGGACACAGATACGCAGTATTTT. Variable domain in full (rest from reference TRBV19 and TRBJ2-3): DGGITQSPKYLFRKEGQNVTLSCEQNLNHDAMYWYRQDPGQGLRLIYYSQIVNDFQKGDIAEGYSVSREKKESFPLTVTSAQKNPTAFYLCASSTRTSGDTDTQYFGPGTRLTVL.